One and the same sample provided the 21 T cell receptor beta chains below, sequenced in a study of OX40 agonist ivuxolimab in advanced cancers. Sequencing used immunoSEQ multiplex PCR; TCRdb keeps in-frame clones, though not all of them. The sample holds tens of thousands of clones, over 80% seen once. Material: CD4+ or CD8+ T cells sorted from blood, obtained in a trial of the OX40 agonist ivuxolimab. Receptor source: an adult with an advanced solid tumor such as melanoma, head and neck, liver or kidney cancer.

This sequence joins TRBV18 and TRBJ2-3; 10 bases are shared with TRBD2. The CDR3 contains 15 residues. The germline V gene has CDR1 KGHSH and CDR2 LQKENI. The V segment lost 5 bases and the J segment 2 bases; nucleotides outside the gene matches: 4. The CDR3 protein is CASSLAGGTTDTQYF. CDR3 in DNA: TGTGCCAGCTCATTAGCGGGAGGAACCACAGATACGCAGTATTTT. Drawing the rest from reference TRBV18 and TRBJ2-3, the complete variable domain is NAGVMQNPRHLVRRRGQEARLRCSPMKGHSHVYWYRQLPEEGLKFMVYLQKENIIDESGMPKERFSAEFPKEGPSILRIQQVVRGDSAAYFCASSLAGGTTDTQYFGPGTRLTVL.

For the CDR3, the DNA is TGTGCCAGCAGCCCGACGGAGGACTCCTACGAGCAGTACTTC. It is translated as CASSPTEDSYEQYF. The rearrangement joins TRBV7-9 to TRBJ2-7, with D possibly being TRBD2 (5 bases). The V gene lost 5 bases and the J gene lost 0 bases, with 11 bases spanning the gap. This CDR3 region has 14 residues. Per the germline V gene, CDR1 is SEHNR and CDR2 is FQNEAQ (reference sequence). Supplemented by reference TRBV7-9 and TRBJ2-7, the full variable domain reads DTGVSQNPRHKITKRGQNVTFRCDPISEHNRLYWYRQTLGQGPEFLTYFQNEAQLEKSRLLSDRFSAERPKGSFSTLEIQRTEQGDSAMYLCASSPTEDSYEQYFGPGTRLTVT.

V gene TRBV7-9 combines with J gene TRBJ1-5; 8 bases align to TRBD1. Per the germline V gene, CDR1 is SEHNR and CDR2 is FQNEAQ (reference sequence). The CDR3 sequence is 15 residues long. V was clipped by 1 base and J by 7 bases; unmatched bases: 6. The CDR3 here is CASSLGTGRGQPQHF. The CDR3 DNA sequence: TGTGCCAGCAGCTTAGGGACAGGGAGAGGGCAGCCCCAGCATTTT.

V is TRBV29-1 and J is TRBJ2-1; perhaps D is TRBD1 or TRBD2 (6 bases each). Per the germline V gene, CDR1 is SQVTM and CDR2 is ANQGSEA. Between the trimmed V and J ends, which lost 4 bases and 10 bases, there was a span of 11 bases. The CDR3 loop spans 11 amino acids. The CDR3 nucleotides read TGCAGCGTTGGGACTACAGGGGAGCAGTTCTTC. Its protein product is CSVGTTGEQFF.

The V gene is TRBV5-1, the J gene TRBJ2-5; TRBD2 aligns across 10 bases. CDR1 is SGHRS, CDR2 YFSETQ, per germline. CDR3 length: 16 residues. The junction had 6 bases not matched to a gene; V was cut back by 0 bases and J by 4 bases. The CDR3 nucleotides are TGCGCCAGCAGCTTGGGAGGACTAGCGGAGCTAGAGACCCAGTACTTC. It codes for CASSLGGLAELETQYF.

The chain recombines TRBV9 with TRBJ2-1; a weak D match, TRBD2 (5 bases). Germline values: CDR1 SGDLS, CDR2 YYNGEE. V was trimmed by 3 bases and J by 5 bases, leaving 15 bases between them. The CDR3 is 15 amino acids. As DNA, the CDR3 is TGTGCCAGCAGCGAGGGAGTGCCCCTTAACAATGAGCAGTTCTTC. Protein product: CASSEGVPLNNEQFF.

This clone was seen a few times. The rearrangement links TRBV4-2 to TRBJ2-5; D remains unclear. This CDR3 contains 14 residues. Looked up from germline, CDR1 is LGHNA and CDR2 is YNFKEQ. V lost 1 base and J 3 bases, leaving 9 bases between the germline ends. In DNA form, the CDR3 reads TGTGCCAGCAGCCAAGCCGGGCCCAAAGAGACCCAGTACTTC. Translation gives CASSQAGPKETQYF.

The CDR3 region has the DNA TGTGCCAGCCGCCATAGAGAAGGCAATCAGCCCCAGCATTTT. Amino acids: CASRHREGNQPQHF. The V and J genes are TRBV2 and TRBJ1-5; D gene unclear. This CDR3 is 14 amino acids long. The germline V and J ends were trimmed by 8 bases and 2 bases, with 13 bases remaining between them. The germline gives CDR1 SNHLY, CDR2 FYNNEI.

V and J are TRBV11-3 and TRBJ2-3; the D gene is possibly TRBD1 (7 bases). Germline lookup yields CDR1 SGHNT and CDR2 YENEEA. The CDR3 consists of 12 residues. Between the trimmed V and J ends, which lost 8 bases and 6 bases, there was a span of 12 bases. This CDR3 is CASGQGGDTQYF. CDR3 sequence (DNA): TGTGCCAGCGGTCAGGGGGGTGATACGCAGTATTTT. The entire variable domain, with the rest obtained from reference TRBV11-3 and TRBJ2-3, is as follows: EAGVVQSPRYKIIEKKQPVAFWCNPISGHNTLYWYLQNLGQGPELLIRYENEEAVDDSQLPKDRFSAERLKGVDSTLKIQPAELGDSAVYLCASGQGGDTQYFGPGTRLTVL.

This clone was seen only once. The J gene is TRBJ1-1, the V gene TRBV15; unclear D gene. The CDR3 consists of 17 residues. Per the germline V gene, CDR1 is LNHNV and CDR2 is YYDKDF (reference sequence). V dropped 0 bases and J dropped 0 bases, with 14 bases sitting between them. CDR3 amino acids: CATSRESLGGMNTEAFF. The CDR3 DNA reads as TGTGCCACCAGCAGAGAATCCCTCGGTGGGATGAACACTGAAGCTTTCTTT.

The rearrangement joins TRBV9 to TRBJ1-1; D gene unclear. The CDR3 is 14 amino acids. Germline loops: CDR1 SGDLS, CDR2 YYNGEE. V dropped 0 bases and J dropped 5 bases, with 11 bases sitting between them. CDR3 region: CASSVEGEMTEAFF. The CDR3 DNA sequence: TGTGCCAGCAGCGTAGAGGGAGAAATGACTGAAGCTTTCTTT.

The chain is built from TRBV7-2 and TRBJ1-3; D is perhaps TRBD1 (5 bases). The CDR3 is made up of 18 amino acids. Germline lookup yields CDR1 SGHTA and CDR2 FQGNSA. Trimming removed 0 bases from V and 0 bases from J, with 15 bases in between. As DNA, the CDR3 is TGTGCCAGCAGCTTAGCGCTCTCGACAGCGGACTCTGGAAACACCATATATTTT. Protein sequence: CASSLALSTADSGNTIYF.

The chain links TRBV4-2 to TRBJ2-3; no reliable D call. The CDR3 sequence is 14 residues long. The V gene's germline CDR1 is LGHNA and CDR2 YNFKEQ. V was pared by 0 bases and J by 8 bases, with 12 bases between. CDR3 nucleotide sequence: TGTGCCAGCAGCCAAGATGGCCCCGAAGGTACGCAGTATTTT. Amino acids: CASSQDGPEGTQYF.

The genes are TRBV9 and TRBJ2-7; D might be TRBD1 or TRBD2, each matching 5 bases. Germline values: CDR1 SGDLS, CDR2 YYNGEE. The CDR3 has 15 amino acids. Trimming removed 4 bases from V and 2 bases from J, with 16 bases in between. The CDR3 bases are TGTGCCAGCAGCCTGGGACCTGCAGGCGCCTACGAGCAGTACTTC. Encoded protein: CASSLGPAGAYEQYF.

A few counts support this clone. CDR3 nucleotide sequence: TGCGCCAGCGGGGAGGGAGAGACCCAGTACTTC. This sequence encodes CASGEGETQYF. V and J are TRBV5-1 and TRBJ2-5; 7 bases map to TRBD2. V lost 7 bases, J lost 4 bases, and 1 base stayed unmatched. Looked up from germline, CDR1 is SGHRS and CDR2 is YFSETQ. The CDR3 has 11 amino acids.

The chain carries TRBV4-1 and TRBJ1-2, with 10 bases aligning to TRBD1. The V and J ends lost 3 bases and 4 bases, in that order; junction bases with no gene match: 8. The CDR3 contains 16 residues. Germline-derived CDR1 and CDR2 are MGHRA and YSYEKL. The CDR3 loop is CASSQARTGGVYGYTF. In nucleotides, the CDR3 is TGCGCCAGCAGCCAGGCCCGGACAGGGGGGGTCTATGGCTACACCTTC.

The gene calls are TRBV11-3 and TRBJ1-1, with 7 bases aligning to TRBD1. This CDR3 has 14 residues. V shed 4 bases and J 2 bases; nucleotides not matched to a gene: 4. Germline CDR1 is SGHNT and CDR2 is YENEEA. The CDR3 coding sequence is TGTGCCAGCAGCTCGGGACAGATTAACACTGAAGCTTTCTTT. This translates into CASSSGQINTEAFF.

CDR3 sequence: CASSRDIERNTIYF. CDR3 DNA sequence: TGTGCCAGTAGCAGGGACATCGAAAGAAACACCATATATTTT. This chain connects TRBV19 to TRBJ1-3, with D perhaps TRBD1 (6 bases). Germline V lookup: CDR1 LNHDA, CDR2 SQIVND (reference sequence). The length of the CDR3 is 14 residues. The V and J ends lost 6 bases and 5 bases respectively, with 14 bases between them.

Regarding this clone: Additional DNA sequences in this sample encode the identical CDR3. The chain has TRBV11-2 and TRBJ2-7; no clear D gene. The CDR3 spans 12 residues. V lost 5 bases, J lost 3 bases, and 8 bases lay in between. Looked up from germline, CDR1 is SGHAT and CDR2 is FQNNGV. As DNA, the CDR3 is TGTGCCAGCAGCCCAGGCGGCTACGAGCAGTACTTC. It yields the protein CASSPGGYEQYF.

In DNA form, the CDR3 reads TGTGCCACCAGCACGGGGGGCGTGAATACGCAGTATTTT. This gives the protein CATSTGGVNTQYF. The chain has TRBV15 and TRBJ2-3; TRBD2 might be the D (7 bases). The CDR3 loop spans 13 amino acids. Germline V CDR1 and CDR2: LNHNV, YYDKDF (reference sequence). V lost 4 bases and J lost 7, with 12 bases in between.

The J gene is TRBJ1-2, the V gene TRBV6-4; D might be TRBD1 (5 bases). The V gene lost 5 bases and the J gene lost 5 bases, with 12 bases spanning the gap. The CDR3 has 13 amino acids. CDR1 is MRHNA, CDR2 SNTAGT, per germline. As DNA, the CDR3 is TGTGCCAGCAGTCCGGGGGGACGGTATGGCTACACCTTC. Its translation: CASSPGGRYGYTF.